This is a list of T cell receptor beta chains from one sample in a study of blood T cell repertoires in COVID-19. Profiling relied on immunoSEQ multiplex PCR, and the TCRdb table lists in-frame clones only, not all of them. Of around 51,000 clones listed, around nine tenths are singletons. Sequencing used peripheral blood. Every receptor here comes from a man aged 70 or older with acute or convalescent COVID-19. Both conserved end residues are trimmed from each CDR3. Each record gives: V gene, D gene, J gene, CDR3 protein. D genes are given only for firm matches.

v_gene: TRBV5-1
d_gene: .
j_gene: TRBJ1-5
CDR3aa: ASSLAGNNQPQH

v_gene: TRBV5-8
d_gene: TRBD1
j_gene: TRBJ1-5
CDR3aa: ASSLGLGQGAQPQH

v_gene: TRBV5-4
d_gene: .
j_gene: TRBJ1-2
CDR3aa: ASSLSWRGNYGYT

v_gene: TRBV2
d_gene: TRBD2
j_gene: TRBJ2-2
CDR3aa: ASSPRGGGNTGELF

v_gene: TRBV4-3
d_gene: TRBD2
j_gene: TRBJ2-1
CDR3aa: ASSQVGPGLAGGIDNEQF

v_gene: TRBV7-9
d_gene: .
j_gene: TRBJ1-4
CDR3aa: ASSLGASTNEKLF

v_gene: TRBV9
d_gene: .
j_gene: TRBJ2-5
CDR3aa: ASGDRYQETQY

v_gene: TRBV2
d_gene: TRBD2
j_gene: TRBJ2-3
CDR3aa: ATASGGRTDTQY

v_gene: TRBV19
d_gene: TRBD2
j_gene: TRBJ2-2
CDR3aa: ASSIGGGSGELF

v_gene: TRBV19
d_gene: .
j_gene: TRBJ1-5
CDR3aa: ASSKQGNGLSQPQH

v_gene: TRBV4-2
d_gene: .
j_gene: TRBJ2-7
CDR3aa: ASSHLTVDGQGDEQY

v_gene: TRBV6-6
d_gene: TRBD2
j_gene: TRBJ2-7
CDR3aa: ASSRTSGGTSYEQY

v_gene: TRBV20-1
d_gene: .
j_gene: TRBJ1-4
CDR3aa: SVRDTAKLF

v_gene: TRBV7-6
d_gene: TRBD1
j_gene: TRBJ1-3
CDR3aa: ASSFHRGPEGNTIY

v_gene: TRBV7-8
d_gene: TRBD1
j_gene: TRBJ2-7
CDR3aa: ASRLMPGTGVYEQY

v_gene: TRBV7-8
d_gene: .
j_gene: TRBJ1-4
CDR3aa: ASSARQIATNEKLF

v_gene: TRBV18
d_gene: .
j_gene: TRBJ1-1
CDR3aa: ATLHATDEAF